The next 23 T cell receptor beta chains were all read from a single sample in a study of blood T cells in healthy people across ages (dated by TCRdb to between 2014 and 2016). The library relied on 5' RACE. Instrument on record: Illumina HiSeq 2500. A second roughly 6 to 12 cycle PCR used a sample-barcoded 5' primer and a J-beta primer mix. TCRdb redid the processing of the public reads, applying fastp at Q25 and MiXCR, and retained in-frame beta chains. Records with the same CDR3 protein are collapsed into one entry carrying the most frequent genes and DNA. Present in this sample are 1,500,000 or so distinct CDR3 sequences, approximately 59% of which were seen just once. The ten top clones hold under 8.5% of the sample. Sequenced input: blood. These TCRs come from a man younger than 35 in good health.

The rearrangement links TRBV28 to TRBJ2-5, with 7 bases lining up with TRBD1. Germline loops: CDR1 MDHEN, CDR2 SYDVKM. The CDR3 is 14 amino acids. The junction had 18 bases not matched to a gene; V was cut back by 9 bases and J by 11 bases. Written as DNA, the CDR3 is TGTGCCAGTTTAAGACAGGGTCGGATCAATGAGCAGTACTTC. Amino acids: CASLRQGRINEQYF.

The V and J genes are TRBV20-1 and TRBJ2-3; 13 bases fit TRBD2. With V trimmed by 6 bases and J by 7 bases, 7 bases remained unmatched. Per the germline V gene, CDR1 is DFQATT and CDR2 is SNEGSKA (reference sequence). The CDR3 is 14 residues long. CDR3 sequence reads: CSAQTSGRTYTQYF. The DNA of the CDR3 is TGCAGTGCCCAGACTAGCGGGAGGACTTATACGCAGTATTTT.

V usage is TRBV3-1 and J usage is TRBJ2-2; 10 nucleotides match TRBD1. This CDR3 has 16 residues. The junction had 10 bases not matched to a gene; V was cut back by 5 bases and J by 7 bases. CDR1 and CDR2 (germline): LGHDT, YNNKEL (reference sequence). CDR3 in amino acids: CASSNGDRGYFGELFF. The CDR3 region has the DNA TGTGCCAGCAGCAACGGGGACAGGGGATATTTCGGGGAGCTGTTTTTT.

On this clonotype itself: The junction and the germline gene differ at one end; a read error may be behind it. V and J are TRBV11-1 and TRBJ2-2; D is uncertain. The CDR3 has 14 amino acids. Germline V gene data show CDR1 as SGHAT and CDR2 as FQDESV (reference sequence). The CDR3: CASSLISNAGELFF. The DNA for the CDR3 is TGTGCCAGCAGCTTAATCTCGAACGCCGGGGAGCTGTTTTTT.

The J gene is TRBJ2-7, the V gene TRBV18, with unresolved D. The end of the DNA aligns better with TRBJ2-5, so the J call may be wrong. Germline lookup yields CDR1 KGHSH and CDR2 LQKENI. The CDR3 totals 13 residues. The CDR3 DNA sequence: TGTGCCAGCTCACGTGAGCTGAGGGAGACCCAGTACTTC. It yields the protein CASSRELRETQYF.

CDR3 nucleotide sequence: TGTGCCAGCAGTTCGGGGTTTCTATCGGATTCAATTCAGATTAACTATGGCTACACCTTC. Amino acids: CASSSGFLSDSIQINYGYTF. The chain is built from TRBV28 and TRBJ1-2; D gene uncertain. CDR3 size: 20 residues. The germline V gene encodes CDR1 MDHEN and CDR2 SYDVKM. Trimming cost V 4 bases and J 1 base, with 28 bases left between them.

This clonotype came up once. This chain joins TRBV27 and TRBJ1-6; 7 bases are shared with TRBD1. This CDR3 is built from 14 residues. CDR1 and CDR2 (germline): MNHEY, SMNVEV (reference sequence). V trimming: 6 bases; J trimming: 14 bases; junction bases outside the gene matches: 13. The CDR3 DNA sequence: TGTGCCAGCAGAACAGGGGTGGGGTCAGCGGCCCTCCACTTT. This sequence encodes CASRTGVGSAALHF.

This clonotype was counted between two and nine times. The V call is TRBV6-4, the J call TRBJ2-3, with D unclear. This CDR3 is built from 14 residues. Per germline, CDR1 MRHNA and CDR2 SNTAGT. V was clipped by 5 bases and J by 1 base, with 10 bases between them. DNA for the CDR3: TGTGCCAGCAGTTCCAACTTTGGCACAGATACGCAGTATTTT. Its protein product is CASSSNFGTDTQYF.

The chain links TRBV6-1 to TRBJ2-5, with 10 bases lining up with TRBD1. CDR1 is MNHNS and CDR2 is SASEGT in the germline V gene. The CDR3 totals 14 residues. Trimming removed 7 bases from V and 5 bases from J; junction bases left unmatched: 7. In nucleotides, the CDR3 is TGTGCCAGCAACAGACAGGGGGCAAGGGAGACCCAGTACTTC. Amino acid sequence: CASNRQGARETQYF.

V is TRBV10-3 and J is TRBJ2-7; a weak D match, TRBD2 (5 bases). The V end lost 2 bases, the J end lost 7 bases, and 9 bases lay between the germline ends. The V gene's germline CDR1 is ENHRY and CDR2 SYGVKD. The CDR3 totals 12 residues. The CDR3 sequence: CAISETGYEQYF. CDR3 bases: TGTGCCATCAGTGAGACGGGGTATGAGCAGTACTTC.

Remarks on this clonotype: A much larger clone lies a single base off, so this may be a read error. J is TRBJ1-2 and V is TRBV6-5, with TRBD1 matching over 8 bases. The CDR3 is 14 residues long. Germline CDR1 MNHEY, CDR2 SVGAGI. The ends lost 6 bases at V and 4 bases at J; junction bases unmatched: 7. This chain's CDR3 is CASSPGQAIYGYTF. In DNA, the CDR3 is TGTGCCAGCAGCCCGGGACAGGCTATCTATGGCTACACCTTC.

This clonotype was picked up one time. The gene calls are TRBV24-1 and TRBJ2-5; weak D call: TRBD2 (5 bases). This CDR3 comprises 14 residues. The germline CDR1 and CDR2 sequences are KGHDR and SFDVKD. The V end lost 3 bases, the J end lost 3 bases, and 10 bases lay between the germline ends. CDR3 bases: TGTGCCACCAGTGATCGGGAAAGCAAAGAGACCCAGTACTTC. Translating gives CATSDRESKETQYF.

This chain uses TRBV2 with TRBJ2-3; D unclear. The CDR3 runs to 14 residues. Germline CDR1 SNHLY, CDR2 FYNNEI. Trimming cost V 2 bases and J 4 bases, with 10 bases left between them. In DNA, the CDR3 is TGTGCCAGCAGTGAACGGAGTCCGGCAGATACGCAGTATTTT. It codes for CASSERSPADTQYF.

This clonotype has at least ten counts. The chain joins TRBV18 to TRBJ2-1; a possible D gene is TRBD2 (6 bases). Germline values: CDR1 KGHSH, CDR2 LQKENI. The V end lost 3 bases, the J end lost 8 bases, and 17 bases lay between the germline ends. The CDR3 covers 15 residues. This chain's CDR3 is CASSPTAGSGDEQFF. The CDR3 region has the DNA TGTGCCAGCTCACCTACGGCCGGGAGTGGGGATGAGCAGTTCTTC.

This clonotype has just one count. A read error may produce the germline difference seen at one junction end. This chain joins TRBV6-5 and TRBJ2-6, with D hard to call. The germline CDR1 and CDR2 sequences are MNHEY and SVGAGI. The CDR3 has 14 amino acids. CDR3 sequence: CASSPENARDVLTF. In DNA form, the CDR3 reads TGTGCCAGCAGTCCCGAGAATGCTCGAGACGTCCTAACTTTC.

The gene calls are TRBV5-1 and TRBJ2-1; 7 positions match TRBD2. The J segment lost 6 bases and the V segment lost 7 bases, leaving 13 bases of the junction unmatched. Germline-derived CDR1 and CDR2 are SGHRS and YFSETQ. CDR3 length equals 15 residues. The CDR3 DNA sequence: TGCGCCAGCTCGGGACCGATTCGGGAGGCCAATGAGCAGTTCTTC. Translating it yields CASSGPIREANEQFF.

The CDR3 loop reads CASSQDPTSLDEQFF. DNA of the CDR3: TGCGCCAGCAGCCAAGATCCAACTAGCCTCGATGAGCAGTTCTTC. This rearrangement joins TRBV4-3 to TRBJ2-1; tentative D call: TRBD2 (6 bases). Trimming removed 0 bases from V and 8 bases from J, with 14 bases in between. Germline V gene lookup returns CDR1 LGHNA and CDR2 YSLEER. CDR3 length: 15 amino acids.

This clonotype was seen a handful of times. The V call is TRBV29-1, the J call TRBJ1-2; the D gene is possibly TRBD1 (5 bases). The CDR3 extends over 14 amino acids. Germline V gives CDR1 SQVTM, CDR2 ANQGSEA. Trimming took off 3 bases at V and 2 bases at J, with 13 bases between the two ends. The CDR3 nucleotides are TGCAGCGTTGACATCAGGGCGGAAAACTATGGCTACACCTTC. Residues: CSVDIRAENYGYTF. The full variable domain, completed using reference TRBV29-1 and TRBJ1-2, is SAVISQKPSRDICQRGTSLTIQCQVDSQVTMMFWYRQQPGQSLTLIATANQGSEATYESGFVIDKFPISRPNLTFSTLTVSNMSPEDSSIYLCSVDIRAENYGYTFGSGTRLTVV.

This rearrangement joins TRBV10-3 to TRBJ2-5; TRBD2 is a possible D gene (6 bases). Looked up from germline, CDR1 is ENHRY and CDR2 is SYGVKD. V shed 6 bases and J shed 2 bases, with 10 bases lying between them. The CDR3 contains 13 residues. As DNA, the CDR3 is TGTGCCATCAGCCGACTAGGACAAGAGACCCAGTACTTC. Protein: CAISRLGQETQYF.

The rearrangement links TRBV4-1 to TRBJ1-1; possible D gene TRBD1, 5 bases. Germline V gives CDR1 MGHRA, CDR2 YSYEKL. The V and J ends lost 2 bases and 1 base respectively, with 17 bases between them. The CDR3 consists of 17 residues. The CDR3 bases are TGCGCCAGCAGCCAAAGGCCGGGAAGGGGTGAGAACACTGAAGCTTTCTTT. This sequence encodes CASSQRPGRGENTEAFF.

Comments on this clonotype: Possible read error: a much larger clone is one base away. The chain recombines TRBV29-1 with TRBJ2-6, with D maybe TRBD1 (6 bases). CDR1 and CDR2 from the germline V gene are SQVTM and ANQGSEA. This CDR3 has 11 residues. CDR3 bases: TGCAGCGTTTACAGGGCCAACGTCCCGACTTTC. Translating gives CSVYRANVPTF.

This chain joins TRBV6-2 or TRBV6-3 and TRBJ1-4; D not resolved. The CDR3 runs to 14 residues. V was clipped by 6 bases and J by 6 bases, with 14 bases between them. Germline V CDR1 and CDR2: MNHEY, SVGEGT. CDR3 nucleotide sequence: TGTGCCAGCAGCCTACGACCAGGCCATGAAAAACTGTTTTTT. Residues: CASSLRPGHEKLFF.

V and J are TRBV20-1 and TRBJ2-7; TRBD1 or TRBD2 may be the D gene (5 bases each). The better agreement between TRBJ2-5 and the DNA end casts doubt on the J call. The length of the CDR3 is 15 residues. Germline V CDR1 and CDR2: DFQATT, SNEGSKA (reference sequence). CDR3 in amino acids: CSARDVRQLQETQYF. The DNA for the CDR3 is TGCAGTGCCAGGGACGTTCGACAACTACAAGAGACCCAGTACTTC.